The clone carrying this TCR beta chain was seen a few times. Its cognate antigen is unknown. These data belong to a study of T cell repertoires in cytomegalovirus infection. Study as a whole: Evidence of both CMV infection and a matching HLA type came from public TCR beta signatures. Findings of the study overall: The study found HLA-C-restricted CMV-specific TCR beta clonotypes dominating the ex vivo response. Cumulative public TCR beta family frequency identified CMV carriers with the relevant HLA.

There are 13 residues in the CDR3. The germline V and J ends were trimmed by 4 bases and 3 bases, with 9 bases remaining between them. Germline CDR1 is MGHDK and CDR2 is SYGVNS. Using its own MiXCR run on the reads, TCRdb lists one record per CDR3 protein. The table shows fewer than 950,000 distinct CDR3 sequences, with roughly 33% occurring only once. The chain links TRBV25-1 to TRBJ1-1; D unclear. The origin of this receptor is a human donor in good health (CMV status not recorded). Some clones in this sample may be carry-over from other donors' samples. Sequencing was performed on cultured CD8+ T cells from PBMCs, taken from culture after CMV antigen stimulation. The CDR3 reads CASSALQDTEAFF. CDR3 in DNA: TGTGCCAGCAGTGCCCTCCAGGACACTGAAGCTTTCTTT.